These 4 T cell receptor beta chains came from one sample sequenced in a study of blood T cell repertoires in COVID-19 (TCRdb year 2020). The library was prepared using the immunoSEQ multiplex PCR assay. TCRdb retrieved this table from immuneACCESS and kept in-frame rearrangements only. Not all clones are present; in checked studies, unresolved V genes account for under half, and no reason is known for the remainder. The sample records roughly 31,000 clones, over 75% of which are singletons. Roughly a tenth of the sample belongs to the ten largest clones. The sample was peripheral blood. All receptors derive from a man in his 60s with acute or convalescent COVID-19.

This sequence joins TRBV5-1 and TRBJ1-1, with 7 nucleotides matching TRBD1. Germline values: CDR1 SGHRS, CDR2 YFSETQ. Trimming at V came to 0 bases and at J to 5 bases, leaving 7 bases not matched to a gene. This CDR3 comprises 15 residues. The CDR3 sequence: CASSLEGARTTEAFF. In nucleotides, the CDR3 is TGCGCCAGCAGCTTGGAGGGGGCAAGGACGACTGAAGCTTTCTTT.

This sequence joins TRBV7-9 and TRBJ2-1; the D gene is possibly TRBD2 (6 bases). The CDR3 runs 16 residues. V was trimmed by 5 bases and J by 1 base, leaving 15 bases between them. Germline V gene sequence: CDR1 SEHNR, CDR2 FQNEAQ (reference sequence). CDR3 region: CASSLFGGTSYNEQFF. CDR3 DNA: TGTGCCAGCAGCCTCTTTGGGGGGACTTCCTACAATGAGCAGTTCTTC.

The J gene is TRBJ1-2, the V gene TRBV29-1, with D possibly TRBD1 on 5 matching bases. The CDR3 spans 14 residues. Germline V CDR1 and CDR2: SQVTM, ANQGSEA. Trimming removed 3 bases at V and 8 bases at J, with 19 bases between. CDR3 DNA sequence: TGCAGCGTTGATTATACCCCAGGGTCGGAAGGCTACACCTTC. It specifies CSVDYTPGSEGYTF.

The chain joins TRBV9 to TRBJ1-2; 8 bases match TRBD1. Per germline, CDR1 SGDLS and CDR2 YYNGEE. This CDR3 is built from 13 residues. Trimming at V came to 5 bases and at J to 4 bases, leaving 4 bases not matched to a gene. CDR3 coding DNA: TGTGCCAGCAGGGGGACAGGCGCCTATGGCTACACCTTC. Its translation: CASRGTGAYGYTF.